This entry lists 10 T cell receptor beta chains sequenced from one sample in a study of blood T cell repertoires in COVID-19. Clones were sequenced by immunoSEQ multiplex PCR, and TCRdb holds only the in-frame ones, with some missing. The sample has 100,000 to 150,000 clones; 85% are singletons. The source material was peripheral blood. The receptors originated from a woman aged 80 or over with acute or convalescent COVID-19.

CDR3 nucleotide sequence: TGTGCCAGCAGTTACCCCAGGGGAGCAACTAATGAAAAACTGTTTTTT. Protein sequence: CASSYPRGATNEKLFF. The J gene is TRBJ1-4, the V gene TRBV6-2 or TRBV6-3, with TRBD1 as a possible D gene (6 bases). Germline V gives CDR1 MNHEY, CDR2 SVGEGT. V was pared by 2 bases and J by 0 bases, with 10 bases between. This CDR3 spans 16 amino acids.

This chain links TRBV10-3 with TRBJ1-1, with a weak D call TRBD1 (5 bases). Per germline, CDR1 ENHRY and CDR2 SYGVKD. This CDR3 contains 16 residues. V lost 2 bases, J lost 5 bases, and 18 bases lay in between. This chain's CDR3 is CAISERYRLGATEAFF. In nucleotides, the CDR3 is TGTGCCATCAGTGAGCGCTACAGGTTAGGTGCGACTGAAGCTTTCTTT.

The chain links TRBV18 to TRBJ1-2; no clear D gene. The V and J ends lost 1 base and 4 bases respectively, with 13 bases between them. Germline V gene data show CDR1 as KGHSH and CDR2 as LQKENI. The CDR3 length is 15 residues. The CDR3, as DNA: TGTGCCAGCTCACCACGCCAAGCTGGGCCCTATGGCTACACCTTC. It specifies CASSPRQAGPYGYTF.

The V call is TRBV4-2, the J call TRBJ2-5, with D maybe TRBD1 (6 bases). The CDR3 is 14 amino acids. Germline lookup yields CDR1 LGHNA and CDR2 YNFKEQ. Trimming cost V 4 bases and J 3 bases, with 12 bases left between them. CDR3 DNA sequence: TGTGCCAGCAGCCCCCAGGACAGAAAAGAGACCCAGTACTTC. It yields the protein CASSPQDRKETQYF.

The chain uses TRBV3-1 (or the pseudogene TRBV3-2) and TRBJ2-5; D perhaps matches TRBD2 (7 bases). CDR1 and CDR2 (germline): LGHDT, YNNKEL (reference sequence). Trimming cost V 1 base and J 9 bases, with 18 bases left between them. This CDR3 has 15 amino acids. This chain's CDR3 is CASSQAQPRGGAQYF. The CDR3 DNA follows: TGTGCCAGCAGCCAAGCCCAACCCAGGGGAGGGGCCCAGTACTTC.

The V gene is TRBV6-5, the J gene TRBJ1-1, with 10 bases matching TRBD1. Unmatched junction bases numbered 7, after V lost 4 bases and J lost 5 bases. The CDR3 runs to 15 residues. Per germline, CDR1 MNHEY and CDR2 SVGAGI. The CDR3 region is CASSSVDRGLTEAFF. The CDR3 coding sequence is TGTGCCAGCAGTTCCGTAGACAGGGGGCTTACTGAAGCTTTCTTT.

The chain has TRBV27 and TRBJ1-2, with D hard to call. V lost 6 bases and J lost 2, with 13 bases in between. The CDR3 contains 14 residues. The V gene's germline CDR1 is MNHEY and CDR2 SMNVEV (reference sequence). This CDR3 reads CASSRGLINYGYTF. In DNA form, the CDR3 reads TGTGCCAGCAGCCGAGGACTCATCAACTATGGCTACACCTTC.

V gene TRBV15 combines with J gene TRBJ1-5, with 12 nucleotides matching TRBD1. The CDR3 totals 17 residues. CDR1 LNHNV and CDR2 YYDKDF come from the germline V gene (reference sequence). Losses at the gene ends were 0 bases for V and 5 bases for J; bases not matched to a gene: 5. The CDR3 spells CATSRDGTGGLYQPQHF. CDR3 coding DNA: TGTGCCACCAGCAGAGATGGGACAGGGGGCTTGTATCAGCCCCAGCATTTT.

Note on this clone: The same CDR3 is also encoded by other DNA sequences in this sample. The gene calls are TRBV3-1 (or the pseudogene TRBV3-2) and TRBJ1-5; tentative D call: TRBD1 (5 bases). CDR3 length: 16 residues. Germline V CDR1 and CDR2: LGHDT, YNNKEL (reference sequence). V lost 1 base and J 7 bases, leaving 17 bases between the germline ends. The CDR3 spells CASSQGGGGGGQPQHF. DNA for the CDR3: TGTGCCAGCAGCCAAGGTGGGGGGGGTGGAGGGCAGCCCCAGCATTTT.

The CDR3 reads CATSGGGAYNEQFF. CDR3 in DNA: TGTGCCACCAGTGGAGGGGGAGCTTACAATGAGCAGTTCTTC. The rearrangement uses TRBV24-1 and TRBJ2-1; D may be TRBD1 (6 bases). Trimming took off 5 bases at V and 4 bases at J, with 11 bases between the two ends. Germline CDR1 and CDR2: KGHDR and SFDVKD. This CDR3 spans 14 amino acids.